This TCR beta chain was identified in a study of post-analysis software for immune sequencing data. Overall study context: Relapsing-remitting, secondary progressive and progressive-relapsing forms of multiple sclerosis all featured among disease courses.

CDR1 SGHAT and CDR2 FQNNGV come from the germline V gene. This CDR3 contains 14 residues. J gave up 6 bases and V 2 bases, and 4 bases lay outside the gene matches. This clonotype came up a few times. Its antigen is unidentified. Overall study findings and caveats: In patients, TRBV5-6, TRBV5-1 and TRBV20-1 belonged to five TRBV segments found more frequently than in controls. Samples from one preparation batch, clustered by F measure, grouped strongly together.

Included in the TCR beta cDNA libraries were unique molecular identifiers. TCRdb fed the PCR reads into MiXCR, producing one record per CDR3 protein. The sample has fewer than 850,000 distinct CDR3 sequences; 25% to 30% are singletons. V and J are TRBV11-2 and TRBJ1-5; 7 bases agree with TRBD1. The sample consisted of blood. This TCR was sampled from a girl under 18 with multiple sclerosis. The CDR3 sequence is CASSLKGGGQPQHF. In DNA form, the CDR3 reads TGTGCCAGCAGCTTAAAAGGGGGCGGTCAGCCCCAGCATTTT.